The 25 T cell receptor beta chains presented below share a single source sample, sequenced in a study of vaccination and CD4 T cells after COVID-19. Their cognate antigens are unknown. Time point here: late sampling 161 to 241 days after vaccination in a few convalescent patients. Treatment given: approximately 11-day PBMC culture with coronavirus spike peptide pools or control peptides (ViraFEST assay). Cultured CD4+ T cells had their DNA profiled by the Oncomine TCR Beta short-read assay. TCRdb redid the calling of the PCR reads with MiXCR, one entry per CDR3 protein. The table includes 20,000 to 30,000 distinct CDR3 sequences, about 40% detected once. The specimen comprised CD4+ T cells from blood, cultured in vitro, sampled about 7 months after SARS-CoV-2 vaccination. These receptors came from a human donor who had recovered from COVID-19.

J is TRBJ2-7 and V is TRBV19, with D possibly called TRBD1 or TRBD2 (5 bases each). This CDR3 contains 16 residues. CDR1 is LNHDA and CDR2 is SQIVND in the germline V gene (reference sequence). Trimming removed 6 bases from V and 1 base from J, with 19 bases in between. CDR3 residues: CASRRIAGTPSYEQYF. CDR3 in DNA: TGTGCCAGTAGGAGAATTGCCGGGACGCCATCCTACGAGCAGTACTTC.

Points on this clonotype: At one boundary the junction diverges from the germline segment, which might be a read error. This sequence joins TRBV6-1 and TRBJ1-1, with a tentative D call TRBD1 (6 bases). The CDR3 consists of 16 residues. CDR1 and CDR2 (germline): MNHNS, SASEGT. CDR3: CASSRSNRGAYTEVFF. In nucleotides, the CDR3 is TGTGCCAGCAGCCGATCCAATAGGGGGGCTTACACTGAAGTTTTCTTT.

DNA for the CDR3: TGTGCCAGCAGTTTAAATGTAGGGAATGGCTACACCTTC. Amino acids: CASSLNVGNGYTF. The chain couples TRBV28 to TRBJ1-2; D is unresolved. The CDR3 has 13 amino acids. With 2 bases removed from V and 6 bases from J, the gap between germline ends came to 10 bases. Germline V gives CDR1 MDHEN, CDR2 SYDVKM.

This clonotype was found a few times. V gene TRBV10-3 combines with J gene TRBJ2-5; D assignment may be TRBD1 or TRBD2 (5 bases each). V lost 3 bases, J lost 4 bases, and 15 bases lay in between. The CDR3 has 15 amino acids. Per the germline V gene, CDR1 is ENHRY and CDR2 is SYGVKD. The CDR3 DNA reads TGTGCCATCAGTGATCGGGACCTAGCCCCAGAGACCCAGTACTTC. Translation gives CAISDRDLAPETQYF.

The chain is built from TRBV7-6 and TRBJ2-3, with 8 bases fitting TRBD2. The CDR3 has 16 residues. Germline lookup yields CDR1 SGHVS and CDR2 FNYEAQ. Trimming removed 1 base from V and 0 bases from J; junction bases left unmatched: 3. The CDR3 DNA follows: TGTGCCAGCAGCTTAGTGGGCGGGAGGAGCACAGATACGCAGTATTTT. It yields the protein CASSLVGGRSTDTQYF.

This clonotype was found a few times. This chain connects TRBV20-1 to TRBJ2-3; 9 nucleotides align to TRBD2. The germline gives CDR1 DFQATT, CDR2 SNEGSKA (reference sequence). The length of the CDR3 is 17 residues. With 0 bases clipped from V and 2 bases from J, the junction kept 9 bases outside the gene matches. CDR3 sequence: CSARDRLAGTHTDTQYF. The CDR3, as DNA: TGCAGTGCTAGAGATCGGCTAGCGGGAACACACACAGATACGCAGTATTTT.

This clonotype was counted only a few times. V is TRBV6-1 and J is TRBJ1-5; D is undetermined. The germline V and J ends were trimmed by 7 bases and 3 bases, with 4 bases remaining between them. The CDR3 extends over 11 amino acids. Germline V gene lookup returns CDR1 MNHNS and CDR2 SASEGT. The CDR3 is CASKNNQPQHF. Written as DNA, the CDR3 is TGTGCCAGCAAGAACAATCAGCCCCAGCATTTT.

This chain uses TRBV7-2 with TRBJ2-1; 8 bases are a match to TRBD1. With V trimmed by 5 bases and J by 8 bases, 14 bases remained unmatched. Germline CDR1 and CDR2: SGHTA and FQGNSA. This CDR3 has 16 residues. The CDR3 here is CASSTRTGNVFDEQFF. CDR3 nucleotides: TGTGCCAGCAGCACGAGGACAGGGAATGTATTCGATGAGCAGTTCTTC.

This clonotype showed up just a few times. The J gene is TRBJ2-3, the V gene TRBV7-9; no clear D. The length of the CDR3 is 11 residues. Trimming took off 7 bases at V and 8 bases at J, with 10 bases between the two ends. CDR1 SEHNR and CDR2 FQNEAQ come from the germline V gene (reference sequence). Here the CDR3 reads CASNRLFTQYF. The CDR3 DNA is TGTGCCAGCAACAGACTCTTTACGCAGTATTTT. Variable domain in full (rest from reference TRBV7-9 and TRBJ2-3): DTGVSQNPRHKITKRGQNVTFRCDPISEHNRLYWYRQTLGQGPEFLTYFQNEAQLEKSRLLSDRFSAERPKGSFSTLEIQRTEQGDSAMYLCASNRLFTQYFGPGTRLTVL.

The genes are TRBV10-3 and TRBJ2-3, with TRBD2 matching over 7 bases. V was clipped by 1 base and J by 4 bases; unmatched bases: 2. Germline-derived CDR1 and CDR2 are ENHRY and SYGVKD. The CDR3 sequence is 14 residues long. CDR3 residues: CAISELREPDTQYF. In nucleotides, the CDR3 is TGTGCCATCAGTGAGTTGCGGGAGCCAGATACGCAGTATTTT.

In this sample, this clonotype turned up a few times. The chain links TRBV6-1 to TRBJ2-7, with D possibly TRBD1 on 6 matching bases. Germline V CDR1 and CDR2: MNHNS, SASEGT. This CDR3 spans 14 amino acids. V gave up 5 bases and J gave up 2 bases, with 13 bases separating them. CDR3 sequence (DNA): TGTGCCAGCAGTCAAACAGGGTTACCCTACGAGCAGTACTTC. This codes for CASSQTGLPYEQYF.

This clonotype has only a few counts. The chain couples TRBV6-5 to TRBJ2-1; 11 bases map to TRBD1. Germline V CDR1 and CDR2: MNHEY, SVGAGI. The trim removed 0 bases at V and 6 bases at J, leaving 1 base unmatched. This CDR3 is built from 15 residues. DNA of the CDR3: TGTGCCAGCAGTTACTCCGGGACAGGGGGCAATGAGCAGTTCTTC. It yields the protein CASSYSGTGGNEQFF.

The chain links TRBV19 to TRBJ1-5, with D unclear. The CDR3 spans 14 residues. V gave up 7 bases and J gave up 0 bases, with 10 bases separating them. CDR1 is LNHDA, CDR2 SQIVND, per germline (reference sequence). DNA of the CDR3: TGTGCCAGTACCCAGGACTATAGCAATCAGCCCCAGCATTTT. It codes for CASTQDYSNQPQHF.

The CDR3 region has the DNA TGTGCCACCAGCAGAGTGGGACTCTCGAACACCGGGGAGCTGTTTTTT. Translation: CATSRVGLSNTGELFF. The rearrangement links TRBV15 to TRBJ2-2; tentatively, D is TRBD2 (6 bases). Germline CDR1 is LNHNV and CDR2 is YYDKDF (reference sequence). Between the trimmed V and J ends, which lost 1 base and 0 bases, there was a span of 9 bases. The CDR3 extends over 16 amino acids. The full variable domain, its missing parts supplied by reference TRBV15 and TRBJ2-2, is DAMVIQNPRYQVTQFGKPVTLSCSQTLNHNVMYWYQQKSSQAPKLLFHYYDKDFNNEADTPDNFQSRRPNTSFCFLDIRSPGLGDTAMYLCATSRVGLSNTGELFFGEGSRLTVL.

The chain uses TRBV10-3 and TRBJ2-5, with 9 positions matching TRBD1. This CDR3 is built from 15 residues. CDR1 and CDR2 from the germline V gene are ENHRY and SYGVKD. Germline trimming cut 3 bases from V and 5 bases from J; bases unmatched to any gene: 7. The CDR3 loop reads CAISDNRGHKETQYF. The CDR3 nucleotides are TGTGCCATCAGTGACAACAGGGGGCATAAGGAGACCCAGTACTTC.

The chain links TRBV20-1 to TRBJ2-5; TRBD1 agrees at 7 bases. The CDR3 has 15 residues. Losses at the gene ends were 5 bases for V and 4 bases for J; bases not matched to a gene: 13. The germline V gene encodes CDR1 DFQATT and CDR2 SNEGSKA (reference sequence). The CDR3 protein is CSAFTQGGGGETQYF. CDR3 nucleotides: TGCAGTGCTTTCACCCAAGGGGGCGGCGGAGAGACCCAGTACTTC.

This clonotype was observed a single time. CDR3 sequence (DNA): TGTGCCAGCGCCCAGAACACAGATACGCAGTATTTT. This codes for CASAQNTDTQYF. The rearrangement uses TRBV6-1 and TRBJ2-3; no firm D call. V gave up 8 bases and J gave up 2 bases, with 8 bases separating them. The CDR3 is made up of 12 amino acids. Germline V gene lookup returns CDR1 MNHNS and CDR2 SASEGT.

This sequence joins TRBV6-1 and TRBJ2-1; possible D gene TRBD1, 6 bases. Trimming removed 4 bases at V and 15 bases at J, with 19 bases between. This CDR3 region has 13 residues. Germline CDR1 is MNHNS and CDR2 is SASEGT. Here the CDR3 DNA reads TGTGCCAGCAGTGGCACCCTCGAGGACAGCCTGTTCTTC. Protein: CASSGTLEDSLFF.

This clonotype was observed a handful of times. The chain joins TRBV6-4 to TRBJ2-5; D gene uncertain. The CDR3 length is 14 residues. Germline V lookup: CDR1 MRHNA, CDR2 SNTAGT. V dropped 5 bases and J dropped 4 bases, with 14 bases sitting between them. CDR3 protein: CASSLMGLTETQYF. CDR3 bases: TGTGCCAGCAGTCTCATGGGTTTAACAGAGACCCAGTACTTC.

The chain combines TRBV15 with TRBJ2-7, with D possibly matching TRBD1 (6 bases). CDR1 is LNHNV, CDR2 YYDKDF, per germline (reference sequence). The CDR3 consists of 13 residues. Deletions cut 5 bases from V and 2 bases from J, with 10 bases between. CDR3 coding DNA: TGTGCCACCAGCGGGGACACCACCTACGAGCAGTACTTC. This translates into CATSGDTTYEQYF.

This sequence joins TRBV18 and TRBJ2-7; D is perhaps TRBD1 or TRBD2 (5 bases each). V lost 0 bases and J lost 3, with 21 bases in between. Looked up from germline, CDR1 is KGHSH and CDR2 is LQKENI. CDR3 length equals 18 residues. In DNA, the CDR3 is TGTGCCAGCTCACCACCTCTCAGTGGGACGGATTATTTCTACGAGCAGTACTTC. It codes for CASSPPLSGTDYFYEQYF.

This clonotype was seen only a few times. This chain links TRBV7-9 with TRBJ2-7; 7 positions match TRBD1. Germline V gene data show CDR1 as SEHNR and CDR2 as FQNEAQ (reference sequence). The CDR3 covers 15 residues. The V segment lost 5 bases and the J segment 5 bases; nucleotides outside the gene matches: 12. CDR3 bases: TGTGCCAGCAGCCCCCAGACAGGGTCTCCTAACGAGCAGTACTTC. Translation: CASSPQTGSPNEQYF.

The CDR3 here is CASSLIRLAEEQFF. The CDR3 DNA is TGTGCCAGCAGCTTAATCCGACTAGCGGAGGAGCAGTTCTTC. V gene TRBV7-8 combines with J gene TRBJ2-1, with TRBD2 matching 9 bases. The V segment lost 2 bases and the J segment 10 bases; nucleotides outside the gene matches: 6. In germline, CDR1 is SGHVS, CDR2 FQNEAQ. The CDR3 runs to 14 residues.

CDR3 in amino acids: CASRDTGVDSPLHF. In DNA form, the CDR3 reads TGTGCCAGCAGGGACACAGGGGTCGATTCACCCCTCCACTTT. The J gene is TRBJ1-6, the V gene TRBV6-1; 7 nucleotides agree with TRBD1. From germline, CDR1 is MNHNS and CDR2 SASEGT. Unmatched junction bases numbered 7, after V lost 6 bases and J lost 8 bases. The CDR3 has 14 residues.

This chain links TRBV10-3 with TRBJ2-1, with D possibly TRBD2 on 6 matching bases. The germline V gene encodes CDR1 ENHRY and CDR2 SYGVKD. V lost 10 bases, J lost 4 bases, and 11 bases lay in between. This CDR3 has 12 residues. Here the CDR3 reads CATQGLYNEQFF. Written as DNA, the CDR3 is TGTGCCACCCAGGGACTGTACAATGAGCAGTTCTTC.